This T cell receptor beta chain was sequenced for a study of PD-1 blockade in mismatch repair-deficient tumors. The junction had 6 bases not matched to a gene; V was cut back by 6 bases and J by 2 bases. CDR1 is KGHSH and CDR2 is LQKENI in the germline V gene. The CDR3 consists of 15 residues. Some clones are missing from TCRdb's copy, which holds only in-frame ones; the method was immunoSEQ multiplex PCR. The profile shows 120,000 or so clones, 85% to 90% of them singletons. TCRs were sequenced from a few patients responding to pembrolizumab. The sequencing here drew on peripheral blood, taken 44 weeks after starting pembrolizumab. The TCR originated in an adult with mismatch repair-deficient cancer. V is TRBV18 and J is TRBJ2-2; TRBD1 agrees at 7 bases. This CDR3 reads CASSRGQVNTGELFF. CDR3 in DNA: TGTGCCAGCTCTCGAGGACAGGTCAACACCGGGGAGCTGTTTTTT.